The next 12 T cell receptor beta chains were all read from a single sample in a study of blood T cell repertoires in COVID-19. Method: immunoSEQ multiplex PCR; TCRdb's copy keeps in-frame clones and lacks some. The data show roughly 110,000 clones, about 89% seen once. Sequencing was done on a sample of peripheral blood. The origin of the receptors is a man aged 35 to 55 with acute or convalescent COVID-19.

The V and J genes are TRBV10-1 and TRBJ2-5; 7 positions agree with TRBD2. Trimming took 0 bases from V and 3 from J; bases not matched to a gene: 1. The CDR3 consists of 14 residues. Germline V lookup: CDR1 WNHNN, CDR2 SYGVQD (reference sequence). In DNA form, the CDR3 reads TGCGCCAGCAGTGAGTCCGCGGGGGAAGAGACCCAGTACTTC. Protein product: CASSESAGEETQYF.

CDR3 nucleotide sequence: TGTGCCACCCCCGGGTTCTGGGTACACTATGGCTACACCTTC. Translation gives CATPGFWVHYGYTF. The rearrangement uses TRBV6-4 and TRBJ1-2; no definite D call. This CDR3 contains 14 residues. Deletions cut 10 bases from V and 3 bases from J, with 18 bases between. Per the germline V gene, CDR1 is MRHNA and CDR2 is SNTAGT.

DNA of the CDR3: TGTGCCAGCAGCACCACCGACAGGGTTGGGGGCTACACCTTC. It encodes CASSTTDRVGGYTF. The chain is built from TRBV9 and TRBJ1-2; the match to TRBD1 covers 7 bases. V shed 4 bases and J 8 bases; nucleotides not matched to a gene: 11. CDR3 size: 14 residues. CDR1 and CDR2 (germline): SGDLS, YYNGEE.

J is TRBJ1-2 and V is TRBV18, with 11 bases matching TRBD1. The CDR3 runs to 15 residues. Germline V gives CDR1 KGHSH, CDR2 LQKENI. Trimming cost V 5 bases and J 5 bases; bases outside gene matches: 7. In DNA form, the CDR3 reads TGTGCCAGCTCAACAGGACAGGGGGCGGAATATGGCTACACCTTC. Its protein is CASSTGQGAEYGYTF.

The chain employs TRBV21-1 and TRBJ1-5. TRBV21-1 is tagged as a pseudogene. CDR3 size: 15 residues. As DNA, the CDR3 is TGTGCCAGCAACGGAAGGGGGGGGGCTTTTCAGCCCCAGCATTTT. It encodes CASNGRGGAFQPQHF.

This chain's CDR3 is CASSHEERPGNTIYF. CDR3 sequence (DNA): TGCGCCAGCAGCCATGAGGAAAGGCCTGGAAACACCATATATTTT. This chain uses TRBV4-1 with TRBJ1-3; D gene ambiguous. The CDR3 runs 15 residues. V lost 3 bases and J 2 bases, leaving 11 bases between the germline ends. CDR1 MGHRA and CDR2 YSYEKL come from the germline V gene.

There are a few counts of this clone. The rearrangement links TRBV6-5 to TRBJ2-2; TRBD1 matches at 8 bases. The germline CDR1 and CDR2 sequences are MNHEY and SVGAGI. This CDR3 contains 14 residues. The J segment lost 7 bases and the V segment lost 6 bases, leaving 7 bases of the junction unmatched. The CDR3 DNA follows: TGTGCCAGCAGACGCAACAGGGGGAACGGGGAGCTGTTTTTT. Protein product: CASRRNRGNGELFF.

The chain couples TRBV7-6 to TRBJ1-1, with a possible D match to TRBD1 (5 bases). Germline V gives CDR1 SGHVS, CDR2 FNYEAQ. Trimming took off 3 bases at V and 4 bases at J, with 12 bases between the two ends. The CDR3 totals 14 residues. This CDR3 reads CASSLAGYGTEAFF. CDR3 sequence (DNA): TGTGCCAGCAGCTTGGCAGGGTATGGCACTGAAGCTTTCTTT.

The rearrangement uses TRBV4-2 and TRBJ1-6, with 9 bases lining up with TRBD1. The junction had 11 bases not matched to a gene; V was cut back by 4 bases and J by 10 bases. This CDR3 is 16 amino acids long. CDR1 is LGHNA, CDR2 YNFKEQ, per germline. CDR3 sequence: CASSLNHRGRGSPLHF. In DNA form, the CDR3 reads TGTGCCAGCAGCCTCAACCACAGGGGGCGCGGGTCACCCCTCCACTTT.

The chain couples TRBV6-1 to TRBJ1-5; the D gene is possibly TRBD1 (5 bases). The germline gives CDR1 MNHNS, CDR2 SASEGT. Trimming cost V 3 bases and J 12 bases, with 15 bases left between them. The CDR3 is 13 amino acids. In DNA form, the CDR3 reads TGTGCCAGCAGTGATTGGCAGGGATGGCTCCAGCATTTT. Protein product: CASSDWQGWLQHF.

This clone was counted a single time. DNA of the CDR3: TGTGCCAGCAGCCCCAAAAGGACAGGAAGTGGGGAGCAGTACTTC. It is translated as CASSPKRTGSGEQYF. The V call is TRBV3-1 (or the pseudogene TRBV3-2), the J call TRBJ2-7; TRBD1 matches at 7 bases. Germline CDR1 is LGHDT and CDR2 is YNNKEL (reference sequence). J lost 7 bases, V lost 4 bases, and 13 bases had no gene match. This CDR3 region has 15 residues.

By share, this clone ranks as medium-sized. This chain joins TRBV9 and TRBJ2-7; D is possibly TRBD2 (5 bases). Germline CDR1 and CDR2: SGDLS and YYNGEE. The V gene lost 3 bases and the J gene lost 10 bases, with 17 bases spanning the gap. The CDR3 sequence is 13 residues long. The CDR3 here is CASSDGRDPQQYF. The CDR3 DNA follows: TGTGCCAGCAGCGACGGACGGGATCCCCAACAGTACTTC.